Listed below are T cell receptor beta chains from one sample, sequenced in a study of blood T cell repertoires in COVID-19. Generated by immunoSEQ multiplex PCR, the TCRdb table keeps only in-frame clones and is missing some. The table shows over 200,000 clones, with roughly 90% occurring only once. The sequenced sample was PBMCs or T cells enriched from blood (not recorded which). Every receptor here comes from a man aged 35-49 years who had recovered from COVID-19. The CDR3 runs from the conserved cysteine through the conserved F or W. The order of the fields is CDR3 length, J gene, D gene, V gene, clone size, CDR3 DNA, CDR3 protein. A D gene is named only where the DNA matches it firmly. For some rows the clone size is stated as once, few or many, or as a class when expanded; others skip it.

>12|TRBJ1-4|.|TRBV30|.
TGTGCCTGGAGTACCCACAGGGAATCGCTGTTTTTT
CAWSTHRESLFF
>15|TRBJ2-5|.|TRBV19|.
TGTGCCAGTAGTAATACGCAGGATGCTAAAGAGACCCAGTACTTC
CASSNTQDAKETQYF
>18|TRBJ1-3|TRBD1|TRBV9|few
TGTGCCAGCAGCGTAGGCCCCGGGACAGGGGGCGCTGGAAACACCATATATTTT
CASSVGPGTGGAGNTIYF
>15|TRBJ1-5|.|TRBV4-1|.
TGCGCCAGCAGCCAAGAACGAGGGTATAGTCAGCCCCAGCATTTT
CASSQERGYSQPQHF
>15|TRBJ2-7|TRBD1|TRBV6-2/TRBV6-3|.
TGTGCCAGCAGTTTTCCCGGGACAGAGAGGTACGAGCAGTACTTC
CASSFPGTERYEQYF
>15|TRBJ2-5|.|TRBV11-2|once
TGTGCCAGCACCCCCTCCCTGTGGGCCTTGGAGACCCAGTACTTC
CASTPSLWALETQYF
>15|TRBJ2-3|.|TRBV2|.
TGTGCCAGCAGTGAGCCGAGAGGAGGGACAGATACGCAGTATTTT
CASSEPRGGTDTQYF
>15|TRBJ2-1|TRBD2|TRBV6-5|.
TGTGCCACCCTTGGTGGACTAGGCACGGACAATGAGCAGTTCTTC
CATLGGLGTDNEQFF
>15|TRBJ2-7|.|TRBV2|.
TGTGCCAGCAGGGGGGGGGCCGTGAGCTCCTACGAGCAGTACTTC
CASRGGAVSSYEQYF
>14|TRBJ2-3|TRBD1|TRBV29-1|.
TGCAGCACAGACGGACAGGTGGGCACAGATACGCAGTATTTT
CSTDGQVGTDTQYF
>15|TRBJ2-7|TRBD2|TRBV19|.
TGTGCCAGTACAAAAGGGACTAGCGGGACCTACGAGCAGTACTTC
CASTKGTSGTYEQYF
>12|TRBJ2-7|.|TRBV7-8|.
TGTGCCAGCAGCCGACTTTCAGGGGACCTTACCTTC
CASSRLSGDLTF
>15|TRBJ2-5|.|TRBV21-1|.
TGTGCCAGCAGCAACATAGCGGGAGGTCAAGAGACCCAGTACTTC
CASSNIAGGQETQYF
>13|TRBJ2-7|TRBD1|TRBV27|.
TGTGCCAGCAGTTTAGCAGGGGGCTACGAGCAGTACTTC
CASSLAGGYEQYF
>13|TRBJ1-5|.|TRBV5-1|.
TGCGCCAGCAGCTTGGACCCGACGGGGCCCCAGCATTTT
CASSLDPTGPQHF
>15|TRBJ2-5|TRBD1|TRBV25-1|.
TGTGCCAGCAGTGACGTAACAGGGGGCCTGGAGACCCAGTACTTC
CASSDVTGGLETQYF
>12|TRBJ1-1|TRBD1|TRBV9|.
TGTGCCAGCAGCCGGGGACAGCAGATCGCTTTCTTT
CASSRGQQIAFF
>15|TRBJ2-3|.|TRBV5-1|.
TGCGCCAGCAGCTTGGTACAGTCTAGCACAGATACGCAGTATTTT
CASSLVQSSTDTQYF
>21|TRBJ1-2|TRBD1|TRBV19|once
TGTGCCAGTAGTATCCGAACGGGAAGACAATACCCGGGACAGGGGGCGCGTGGCTACACCTTC
CASSIRTGRQYPGQGARGYTF
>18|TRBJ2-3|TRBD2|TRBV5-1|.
TGCGCCAGCAGACGTAGCGGGGGGGCCGTAGTTTGGACAGATACGCAGTATTTT
CASRRSGGAVVWTDTQYF
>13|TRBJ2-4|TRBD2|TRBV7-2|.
TGTGCCAGCAGCTTAGCGGCGGGAGGGCCCGTATACTTC
CASSLAAGGPVYF
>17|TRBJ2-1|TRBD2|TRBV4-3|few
TGCGCCAGCAGCCAAGTCTTATTGATAGCGGGGGGAAATGAGCAGTTCTTC
CASSQVLLIAGGNEQFF
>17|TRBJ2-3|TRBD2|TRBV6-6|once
TGTGCCAGCAGTCGCGGACTAGCGGGGGTTTCCACAGATACGCAGTATTTT
CASSRGLAGVSTDTQYF
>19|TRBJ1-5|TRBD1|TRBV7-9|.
TGTGCCAGCAGCTTAGCGCTACAGGGGGCACCTTTCAACAATCAGCCCCAGCATTTT
CASSLALQGAPFNNQPQHF
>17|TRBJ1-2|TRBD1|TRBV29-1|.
TGCAGCGTTGAAGGTGGACAGGGGTATGAAACTAACTATGGCTACACCTTC
CSVEGGQGYETNYGYTF
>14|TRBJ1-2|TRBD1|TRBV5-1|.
TGCGCCAGCAGCCAGACAGGGGGCGGCTATGGCTACACCTTC
CASSQTGGGYGYTF
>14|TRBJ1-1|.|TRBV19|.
TGTGCCAGTAGTATTAACAGAATGAACACTGAAGCTTTCTTT
CASSINRMNTEAFF
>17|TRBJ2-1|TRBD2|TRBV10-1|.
TGCGCCAGCAGCAGCAGGTTGGGCGGGGGGGCTTTCGATGAGCAGTTCTTC
CASSSRLGGGAFDEQFF
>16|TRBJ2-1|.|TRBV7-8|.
TGTGCCAGCAGCTTAGGGCCCTCCCTAGCGCGGGTCGGGCAGTTCTTC
CASSLGPSLARVGQFF
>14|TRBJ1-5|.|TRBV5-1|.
TGCGCCAGCAGCTTGGGACAGAACAATCAGCCCCAGCATTTT
CASSLGQNNQPQHF
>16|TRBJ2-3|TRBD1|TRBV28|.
TGTGCCAGCAGTTTGCTTACAGGGGTCAGGTCAGATACGCAGTATTTT
CASSLLTGVRSDTQYF
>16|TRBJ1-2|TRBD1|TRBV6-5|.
TGTGCCAGCAGTTACGGCAGGGGGACCGGGAACTATGGCTACACCTTC
CASSYGRGTGNYGYTF
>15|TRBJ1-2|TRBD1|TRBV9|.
TGTGCCAGCAGCGCGCCCAGTCAGGGGGGCGGTGGCTACACCTTC
CASSAPSQGGGGYTF
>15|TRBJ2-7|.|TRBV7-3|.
TGTGCCAGCAGCTTAAACATCCAGCGCTCCTACGAGCAGTACTTC
CASSLNIQRSYEQYF
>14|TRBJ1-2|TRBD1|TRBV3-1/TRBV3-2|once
TGTGCCAGCAGCCAAGATTGGACAGGGCGCGGCTACACCTTC
CASSQDWTGRGYTF
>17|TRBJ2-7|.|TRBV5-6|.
TGTGCCAGCAGCTTGGGACAGGCCCACTACTACTACTACGAGCAGTACTTC
CASSLGQAHYYYYEQYF
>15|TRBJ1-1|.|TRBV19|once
TGTGCCAGTAGCATACGGACACCCGGGAACACTGAAGCTTTCTTT
CASSIRTPGNTEAFF
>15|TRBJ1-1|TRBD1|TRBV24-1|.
TGTGCCACCAGTGAGTCTACAGGGGGACACACTGAAGCTTTCTTT
CATSESTGGHTEAFF
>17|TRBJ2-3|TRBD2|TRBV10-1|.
TGCGCCAGCAGTGATAGTCCGGGACTAGCCCGCACAGATACGCAGTATTTT
CASSDSPGLARTDTQYF
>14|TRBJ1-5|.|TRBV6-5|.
TGTGCCAGCAGTCCGGGACTAAACAGGGAGCCCCAGCATTTT
CASSPGLNREPQHF
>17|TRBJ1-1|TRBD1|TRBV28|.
TGTGCCAGCAGTTTAGGGACAAGGGGGCTAAAGAGCACTGAAGCTTTCTTT
CASSLGTRGLKSTEAFF
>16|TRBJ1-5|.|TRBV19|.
TGTGCCAGTAGTAGGACAGCGAAATATAGCAATCAGCCCCAGCATTTT
CASSRTAKYSNQPQHF